These T cell receptor beta chains were read from a single sample in a study of neoadjuvant anti-PD-1 for oral cavity cancer. Sequenced by immunoSEQ multiplex PCR; TCRdb stores in-frame clones only, minus some. The table records roughly 20,000 clones, 40% to 45% of them present only once. The input for sequencing was tumor tissue, taken after nivolumab (anti-PD-1) treatment. These receptors were obtained from a person aged 35-79 years with oral cavity squamous cell carcinoma. Each CDR3 is given with its conserved first and last residue. D genes are given only for firm matches. Only part of the rows carry a size: once, few, many, or a class if the clone is expanded.

NA	few	TRBV27	TRBJ2-6	TGTGCCAGCAGTTCGGCAGGACCTGGGGCCAACGTCCTGACTTTC	CASSSAGPGANVLTF
NA	many	TRBV2	TRBJ2-6	TGTGCCAGCAGTGAAATCCGAAGTTTGGCCAACGTCCTGACTTTC	CASSEIRSLANVLTF
TRBD2	NA	TRBV29-1	TRBJ2-5	TGCAGCGTTGACAGGGAGGGGACAGAGACCCAGTACTTC	CSVDREGTETQYF
TRBD1	NA	TRBV19	TRBJ1-1	TGTGCCAGTAGTATAGGCTCAGGGGGAGCCACTGAAGCTTTCTTT	CASSIGSGGATEAFF
NA	NA	TRBV11-2	TRBJ2-7	TGTGCCAGCAGCTTATCCAACGAGCAGTACTTC	CASSLSNEQYF
TRBD2	NA	TRBV4-3	TRBJ2-7	TGCGCCAGCAGCCAAGAACGGAGCGGGGTAAGCTACGAGCAGTACTTC	CASSQERSGVSYEQYF
TRBD1	many	TRBV28	TRBJ2-2	TGTGCCAGCAGTACTTGGGGACAGGACACCGGGGAGCTGTTTTTT	CASSTWGQDTGELFF
TRBD1	NA	TRBV9	TRBJ1-2	TGTGCCAGCAGCTGGACAGGGGATGGCTACACCTTC	CASSWTGDGYTF
TRBD1	many	TRBV30	TRBJ1-5	TGTGCCTGGAGTGTAGGGGACAGGGTTGGTCAGCCCCAGCATTTT	CAWSVGDRVGQPQHF
NA	once	TRBV2	TRBJ1-2	TGTGCCAGCAGTGGCGGGGGAAATACAAACTATGGCTACACCTTC	CASSGGGNTNYGYTF
NA	NA	TRBV6-6	TRBJ2-3	TGTGCCAGCAGTTATTACCACACAGATACGCAGTATTTT	CASSYYHTDTQYF
NA	many	TRBV6-1	TRBJ2-5	TGTGCCAGCCAGACAGGAGTTTGGCAAGAGACCCAGTACTTC	CASQTGVWQETQYF
NA	NA	TRBV9	TRBJ2-1	TGTGCCAGCAGCGTAGAAGGACGGGTCTACAATGAGCAGTTCTTC	CASSVEGRVYNEQFF
TRBD1	NA	TRBV9	TRBJ1-1	TGTGCCAGCAGCGCAACAGGGGGTCAGATTGAAGCTTTCTTT	CASSATGGQIEAFF
TRBD1	NA	TRBV6-1	TRBJ1-2	TGTGCCAGCAGTTTGGGACAGGCGGACTATGGCTACACCTTC	CASSLGQADYGYTF
NA	NA	TRBV2	TRBJ2-5	TGTGCCAGCAGTGAGCTGTCCGTCCAAGAGACCCAGTACTTC	CASSELSVQETQYF
TRBD1	NA	TRBV10-3	TRBJ1-2	TGTGCCATCAGTGACGAACCCGGGACAGGGTTTGCCTACACCTTC	CAISDEPGTGFAYTF
NA	NA	TRBV7-6	TRBJ1-3	TGTGCCAGCAGCCCCCAGAGTTTCTCTGGAAACACCATATATTTT	CASSPQSFSGNTIYF
TRBD1	many	TRBV27	TRBJ2-6	TGTGCCAGCAGTTCGCGCACCGGGACAGCCCTCGTCCTGACTTTC	CASSSRTGTALVLTF
TRBD1	many	TRBV7-9	TRBJ2-5	TGTGCCAGCAGCTTAGCGCTTGGATGGGACAGGGGATTCCGAGAGACCCAGTACTTC	CASSLALGWDRGFRETQYF
TRBD2	NA	TRBV19	TRBJ2-5	TGTGCCAGTAGTGCAACTAGCGGGGGACTGGAGACCCAGTACTTC	CASSATSGGLETQYF
NA	NA	TRBV21-1	TRBJ2-2	TGTGCCAGCAGCAAATCCGGGCTAGCAGCCGGGGAGCTGTTTTTT	CASSKSGLAAGELFF
NA	NA	TRBV5-4	TRBJ1-5	TGTGCCAGCAGCCCGGACGGGGGAGGCAATCAGCCCCAGCATTTT	CASSPDGGGNQPQHF
NA	NA	TRBV11-2	TRBJ2-5	TGTGCCAGCAGCTTAGCGTATGAGACCCAGTACTTC	CASSLAYETQYF
NA	few	TRBV30	TRBJ2-7	TGTGCCTGGAGTGTACTCAATCTCGAGCAGTACTTC	CAWSVLNLEQYF
NA	NA	TRBV5-5	TRBJ2-7	TGTGCCAGCAGCTTGGAGGGGACGGTAACTTACGAGCAGTACTTC	CASSLEGTVTYEQYF